This TCR beta chain was retrieved from a study of cytomegalovirus exposure and HLA in healthy donors. Study context: Both the 120 validation repertoires and the roughly 700 first-cohort repertoires used the same platform, as reported by a later analysis.

Sequenced by immunoSEQ multiplex PCR; TCRdb stores in-frame clones only, minus some. In the table there are almost 200,000 clones, about 81% of which are singletons. Trimming left V 3 bases short and J 6 bases short, with 21 bases between. Germline CDR1 SGHAT, CDR2 FQNNGV. The length of the CDR3 is 16 residues. Material for sequencing was PBMCs. This receptor was identified in a woman under 40 in good health and CMV-seronegative. This chain uses TRBV11-2 with TRBJ2-7, with TRBD1 as a possible D gene (6 bases). The CDR3 here is CASSLRPGTLQREQYF. The CDR3 DNA is TGTGCCAGCAGCTTGAGGCCCGGGACACTGCAACGCGAGCAGTACTTC.